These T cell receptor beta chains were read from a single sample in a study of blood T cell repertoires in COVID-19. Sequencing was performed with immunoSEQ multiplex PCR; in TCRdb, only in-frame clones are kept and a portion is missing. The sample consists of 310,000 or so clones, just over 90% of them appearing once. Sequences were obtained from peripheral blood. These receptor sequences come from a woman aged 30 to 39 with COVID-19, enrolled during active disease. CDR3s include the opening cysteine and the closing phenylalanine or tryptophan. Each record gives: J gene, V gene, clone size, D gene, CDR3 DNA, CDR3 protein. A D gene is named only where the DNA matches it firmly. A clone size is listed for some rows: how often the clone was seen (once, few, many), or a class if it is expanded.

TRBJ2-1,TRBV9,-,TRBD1,TGTGCCAGCAGCGGGCCAGGACAGGGCCCCTCCAATGAGCAGTTCTTC,CASSGPGQGPSNEQFF
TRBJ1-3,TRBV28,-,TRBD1,TGTGCCAGCAGTATGACAGGGTTGGGTGGAAACACCATATATTTT,CASSMTGLGGNTIYF
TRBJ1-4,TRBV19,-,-,TGTGCCAGTATCAAGGCTGCAGGGTCTAATGAAAAACTGTTTTTT,CASIKAAGSNEKLFF
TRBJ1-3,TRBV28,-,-,TGTGCCAGCAGTTTAATGACAGTAATTGGAAACACCATATATTTT,CASSLMTVIGNTIYF
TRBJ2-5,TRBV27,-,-,TGTGCCAGCAGTTTATTGGGGGGAGTTAGGTCTCAAGAGACCCAGTACTTC,CASSLLGGVRSQETQYF
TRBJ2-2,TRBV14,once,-,TGTGCCAGCAGCCAGGTCGACAGCTCGAACACCGGGGAGCTGTTTTTT,CASSQVDSSNTGELFF
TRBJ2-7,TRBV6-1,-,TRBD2,TGTGCCAGCAGTGAACCGCGGGGGGGGATTCGCTCCTACGAGCAGTACTTC,CASSEPRGGIRSYEQYF
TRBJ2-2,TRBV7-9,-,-,TGTGCCAGCAGGTGGGCTGCAGGGGAGCTGTTTTTT,CASRWAAGELFF
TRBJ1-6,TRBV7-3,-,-,TGTGCCAGCAGTAGCTCGAGCTCCTATAATTCACCCCTCCACTTT,CASSSSSSYNSPLHF
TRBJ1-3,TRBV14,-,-,TGTGCCAGCAGCCGGCTGATCTCTGGAAACACCATATATTTT,CASSRLISGNTIYF
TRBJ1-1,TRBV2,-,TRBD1,TGTGCCAGGCCAGGGACAGGGGGCGGGGGCGACACTGAAGCTTTCTTT,CARPGTGGGGDTEAFF
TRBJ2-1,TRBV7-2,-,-,TGTGCCAGCAGCTTAGCGGTCTACCCCAATGAGCAGTTCTTC,CASSLAVYPNEQFF
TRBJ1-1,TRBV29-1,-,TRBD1,TGCAGCGTCTTAAGAGGGACAGGGGGCACTGAAGCTTTCTTT,CSVLRGTGGTEAFF
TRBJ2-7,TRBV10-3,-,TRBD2,TGTGCCATCAGTGAGTTCCTGGGACTAGCGGATTCAAAGACTCACGAGCAGTACTTC,CAISEFLGLADSKTHEQYF
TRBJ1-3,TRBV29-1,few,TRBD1,TGCAGCGTTGGGGACAGCTCTGGAAACACCATATATTTT,CSVGDSSGNTIYF
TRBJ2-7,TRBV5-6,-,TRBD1,TGTGCCAGCAGCGCCGGGACAGGGTGGGGTGAGCAGTACTTC,CASSAGTGWGEQYF
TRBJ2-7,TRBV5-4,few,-,TGTGCCAGCGGCCTTTTCGGCGGGGATTCCTACGAGCAGTACTTC,CASGLFGGDSYEQYF
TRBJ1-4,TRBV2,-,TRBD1,TGTGCCAGCAGCCCCACCGGGACAGGGTGGGAAAAACTGTTTTTT,CASSPTGTGWEKLFF
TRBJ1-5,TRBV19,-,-,TGTGCCAGTATCCAGGGTAGCGGTAGCAATCAGCCCCAGCATTTT,CASIQGSGSNQPQHF
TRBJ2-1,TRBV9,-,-,TGTGCCAGCAGCGTAGACAGAAACAATGAGCAGTTCTTC,CASSVDRNNEQFF
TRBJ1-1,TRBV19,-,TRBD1,TGTGCCAGTAGTATAGGGGGACAGATTATGAACACTGAAGCTTTCTTT,CASSIGGQIMNTEAFF
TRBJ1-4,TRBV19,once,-,TGTGCCAGTAGTATAGACGGGAGACCTGCAACTAATGAAAAACTGTTTTTT,CASSIDGRPATNEKLFF
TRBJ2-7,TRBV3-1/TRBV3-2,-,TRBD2,TGTGCCAGCAGCCCGACTAGCGGGACCTACGAGCAGTACTTC,CASSPTSGTYEQYF
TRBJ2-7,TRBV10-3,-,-,TGTGCCATCAGTCCCGGGACATTGACCTACGAGCAGTACTTC,CAISPGTLTYEQYF
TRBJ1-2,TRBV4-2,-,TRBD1,TGTGCCAGCAGCCCTCAGCCGGGACAGCGTAACTATGGCTACACCTTC,CASSPQPGQRNYGYTF
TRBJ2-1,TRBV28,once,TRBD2,TGTGCCAGCAAAATTGCGGGCGGGAGCTCCTACAATGAGCAGTTCTTC,CASKIAGGSSYNEQFF
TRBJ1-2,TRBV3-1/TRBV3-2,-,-,TGTGCCAGCAGCTATAGGGGTGACTATGGCTACACCTTC,CASSYRGDYGYTF
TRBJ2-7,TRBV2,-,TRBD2,TGTGCCAGCAGTCGAGAGATACTAGCGGGAGGTGAAGAGCAGTACTTC,CASSREILAGGEEQYF
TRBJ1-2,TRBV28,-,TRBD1,TGTGCCAGCATCCAAATAGGGACAGGGAACTATGGCTACACCTTC,CASIQIGTGNYGYTF
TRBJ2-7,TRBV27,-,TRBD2,TGTGCCAGCGAATCGAGAAGGACTAGCGGGAGTCCGCGGCACGAGCAGTACTTC,CASESRRTSGSPRHEQYF
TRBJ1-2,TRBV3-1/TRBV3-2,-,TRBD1,TGTGCCAGCAGCCCCGCCCCGGGACAGGGGTATGGCTACACCTTC,CASSPAPGQGYGYTF
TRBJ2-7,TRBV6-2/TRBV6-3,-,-,TGTGCCAGCAGTTGGCAGAACGAGCAGTACTTC,CASSWQNEQYF
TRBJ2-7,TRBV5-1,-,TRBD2,TGCGCCAGCAGCACCCGGACTAGCGGGAGTTACGAGCAGTACTTC,CASSTRTSGSYEQYF
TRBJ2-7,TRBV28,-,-,TGTGCCAGCAGCTCCCAGGGTTCTTATTGGTCCGAGCAGTACTTC,CASSSQGSYWSEQYF
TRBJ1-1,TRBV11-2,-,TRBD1,TGTGCCAGCAGCCGACAGGGCCAGAGCACTGAAGCTTTCTTT,CASSRQGQSTEAFF
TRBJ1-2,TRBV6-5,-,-,TGTGCCAGCAGGGCCCTCAACTATGGCTACACCTTC,CASRALNYGYTF
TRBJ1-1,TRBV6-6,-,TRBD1,TGTGCCAGCAGCCTACAGGGGACGAACACTGAAGCTTTCTTT,CASSLQGTNTEAFF
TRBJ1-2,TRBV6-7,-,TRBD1,TGTGCCAGCAGTTACACCCCGGGACAGGGGGAATATGGCTACACCTTC,CASSYTPGQGEYGYTF
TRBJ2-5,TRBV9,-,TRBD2,TGTGCCAGCAGCGTAAGGACTAGCGGGAGCGAGACCCAGTACTTC,CASSVRTSGSETQYF
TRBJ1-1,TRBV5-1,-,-,TGCGCCAGCAGCCTCCGGGGGGCTGAAGCTTTCTTT,CASSLRGAEAFF
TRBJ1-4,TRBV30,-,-,TGTGCCTGGAGTGTATTGGTCGGAGCGGATGAAAAACTGTTTTTT,CAWSVLVGADEKLFF
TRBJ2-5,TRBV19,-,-,TGTGCCACCCAGAGAGCGGGGACCCAGTACTTC,CATQRAGTQYF
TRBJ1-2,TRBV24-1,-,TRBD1,TGTGCCACCAGTGAAACACAACAGGGGGCTAGGGTGAGGTATGGCTACACCTTC,CATSETQQGARVRYGYTF
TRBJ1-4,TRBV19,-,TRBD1,TGTGCCAGTAGTACGGACAGGGGGTTCAAAAAACTGTTTTTT,CASSTDRGFKKLFF